These 28 T cell receptor beta chains originate from one sample sequenced in a study of glioma-infiltrating T cells after dendritic cell vaccination. Profiled with immunoSEQ multiplex PCR; TCRdb holds only in-frame clones, not every one. This sample yields 80,000 to 100,000 clones, of which approximately 80% are seen a single time; around 5.9% belongs to the top ten. The sequenced sample was blood, obtained before dendritic cell vaccination. The receptors come from a human donor with glioblastoma.

The chain couples TRBV7-6 to TRBJ1-2; TRBD1 matches 8 bases. The CDR3 spans 15 residues. V shed 5 bases and J 8 bases; nucleotides not matched to a gene: 13. Germline-derived CDR1 and CDR2 are SGHVS and FNYEAQ. The DNA for the CDR3 is TGTGCCAGCAGCCCCGACAGGGGCTTCTTGAGGGGCTACACCTTC. Protein product: CASSPDRGFLRGYTF.

This chain links TRBV5-5 with TRBJ2-7, with D perhaps matching TRBD1 (5 bases). Per the germline V gene, CDR1 is SGHKS and CDR2 is YYEKEE (reference sequence). This CDR3 is 11 amino acids long. The V end lost 4 bases, the J end lost 4 bases, and 6 bases lay between the germline ends. Written as DNA, the CDR3 is TGTGCCAGCAGCCCAGGGTACGAGCAGTACTTC. Translated: CASSPGYEQYF.

V usage is TRBV9 and J usage is TRBJ2-2, with TRBD2 matching 14 bases. CDR1 is SGDLS, CDR2 YYNGEE, per germline. The CDR3 has 17 residues. V shed 4 bases, J shed 1 base, and the junction held 3 bases outside the gene matches. CDR3 sequence reads: CASSRLAGGRNTGELFF. The CDR3 DNA reads as TGTGCCAGCAGCCGACTAGCGGGGGGGAGGAACACCGGGGAGCTGTTTTTT.

The V gene is TRBV5-4, the J gene TRBJ2-1; 13 bases match TRBD2. Germline lookup yields CDR1 SGHNT and CDR2 YYREEE (reference sequence). The CDR3 is 17 amino acids. Trimming cost V 4 bases and J 8 bases; bases outside gene matches: 12. CDR3 sequence (DNA): TGTGCCAGCAGCGTACTCCGGACTAGCGGGAGTATCGATGAGCAGTTCTTC. Translation: CASSVLRTSGSIDEQFF.

The V call is TRBV5-1, the J call TRBJ1-3; no definite D call. The CDR3 loop spans 15 amino acids. V was trimmed by 4 bases and J by 0 bases, leaving 11 bases between them. Germline-derived CDR1 and CDR2 are SGHRS and YFSETQ. The CDR3 spells CASSPEANSGNTIYF. The CDR3 DNA reads TGCGCCAGCAGCCCGGAGGCAAACTCTGGAAACACCATATATTTT.

V and J are TRBV2 and TRBJ2-5, with 16 bases fitting TRBD2. The V gene's germline CDR1 is SNHLY and CDR2 FYNNEI. Trimming took 4 bases from V and 2 from J; bases not matched to a gene: 4. This CDR3 has 17 residues. The CDR3 region is CASSGGLAGGLQETQYF. The CDR3 nucleotides read TGTGCCAGCAGTGGGGGACTAGCGGGAGGGCTACAAGAGACCCAGTACTTC.

The chain carries TRBV15 and TRBJ2-5; tentative D call: TRBD1 (5 bases). There are 14 residues in the CDR3. Germline-derived CDR1 and CDR2 are LNHNV and YYDKDF (reference sequence). V lost 0 bases and J lost 3, with 8 bases in between. The CDR3 here is CATSREGLKETQYF. CDR3 bases: TGTGCCACCAGCAGAGAGGGGCTGAAAGAGACCCAGTACTTC.

The gene calls are TRBV10-2 and TRBJ1-1; D is undetermined. The germline V gene has CDR1 WSHSY and CDR2 SAAADI. Trimming removed 2 bases at V and 2 bases at J, with 6 bases between. The CDR3 covers 13 residues. CDR3 sequence (DNA): TGCGCCAGCAGTGAGCAGGCAAACACTGAAGCTTTCTTT. It translates to CASSEQANTEAFF.

The genes are TRBV16 and TRBJ1-1; TRBD1 might be the D (5 bases). The germline V and J ends were trimmed by 2 bases and 5 bases, with 15 bases remaining between them. This CDR3 spans 15 amino acids. Germline CDR1 reads KGHSY; CDR2 reads FQNENV. This CDR3 reads CASSQIGGVETEAFF. The CDR3 DNA sequence: TGTGCCAGCAGCCAAATCGGGGGTGTAGAAACTGAAGCTTTCTTT.

This clone was detected a few times. The chain joins TRBV19 to TRBJ1-6; 7 bases agree with TRBD1. Looked up from germline, CDR1 is LNHDA and CDR2 is SQIVND (reference sequence). V shed 5 bases, J shed 10 bases, and the junction held 14 bases outside the gene matches. This CDR3 contains 16 residues. CDR3 bases: TGTGCCAGTAGTCCCTGGGCAGGGGGGTCTCAGTCACCCCTCCACTTT. As protein: CASSPWAGGSQSPLHF. The full variable domain, with the rest looked up from reference TRBV19 and TRBJ1-6, is DGGITQSPKYLFRKEGQNVTLSCEQNLNHDAMYWYRQDPGQGLRLIYYSQIVNDFQKGDIAEGYSVSREKKESFPLTVTSAQKNPTAFYLCASSPWAGGSQSPLHFGNGTRLTVT.

This CDR3 reads CAINGGDSNQPQHF. The CDR3 coding sequence is TGTGCCATCAATGGGGGGGACAGCAATCAGCCCCAGCATTTT. The rearrangement links TRBV10-3 to TRBJ1-5; possibly TRBD1 for D (5 bases). Germline CDR1 reads ENHRY; CDR2 reads SYGVKD. The CDR3 is 14 amino acids. The V and J ends lost 7 bases and 1 base respectively, with 11 bases between them.

CDR3 nucleotides: TGTGCCAGCAGCTTAGGGCAGGGGCTCCACGAGCAGTACTTC. Its protein product is CASSLGQGLHEQYF. This chain uses TRBV7-9 with TRBJ2-7; D possibly corresponds to TRBD1 (6 bases). The CDR3 consists of 14 residues. The V gene's germline CDR1 is SEHNR and CDR2 FQNEAQ (reference sequence). Trimming shortened V by 1 base and J by 5 bases, and 12 bases separated the two germline ends. Supplemented by reference TRBV7-9 and TRBJ2-7, the full variable domain reads DTGVSQNPRHKITKRGQNVTFRCDPISEHNRLYWYRQTLGQGPEFLTYFQNEAQLEKSRLLSDRFSAERPKGSFSTLEIQRTEQGDSAMYLCASSLGQGLHEQYFGPGTRLTVT.

The genes are TRBV5-1 and TRBJ2-3; possible D gene TRBD1, 5 bases. The CDR3 extends over 14 amino acids. V gave up 3 bases and J gave up 2 bases, with 10 bases separating them. Per germline, CDR1 SGHRS and CDR2 YFSETQ. CDR3 region: CASSWGYPTDTQYF. CDR3 bases: TGCGCCAGCAGCTGGGGCTACCCCACAGATACGCAGTATTTT. The full variable domain, with the rest looked up from reference TRBV5-1 and TRBJ2-3, is KAGVTQTPRYLIKTRGQQVTLSCSPISGHRSVSWYQQTPGQGLQFLFEYFSETQRNKGNFPGRFSGRQFSNSRSEMNVSTLELGDSALYLCASSWGYPTDTQYFGPGTRLTVL.

This chain uses TRBV10-3 with TRBJ2-5; unclear D gene. V was cut by 1 base and J by 5 bases, with 8 bases left in between. Germline V lookup: CDR1 ENHRY, CDR2 SYGVKD. The CDR3 contains 13 residues. The CDR3: CAISEFNRETQYF. Written as DNA, the CDR3 is TGTGCCATCAGTGAGTTTAACCGGGAGACCCAGTACTTC.

The rearrangement uses TRBV28 and TRBJ1-1, with D possibly matching TRBD1 (5 bases). Germline CDR1 reads MDHEN; CDR2 reads SYDVKM. The CDR3 extends over 13 amino acids. Trimming pared 6 bases from V and 2 bases from J, leaving 10 bases between. CDR3: CASRFDRNTEAFF. CDR3 DNA: TGTGCCAGCAGGTTTGACAGAAACACTGAAGCTTTCTTT. The variable domain in full, with the rest retrieved from reference TRBV28 and TRBJ1-1, is DVKVTQSSRYLVKRTGEKVFLECVQDMDHENMFWYRQDPGLGLRLIYFSYDVKMKEKGDIPEGYSVSREKKERFSLILESASTNQTSMYLCASRFDRNTEAFFGQGTRLTVV.

This chain uses TRBV9 with TRBJ2-3, with TRBD2 matching 13 bases. Germline assignment: CDR1 SGDLS and CDR2 YYNGEE. CDR3 length: 16 amino acids. V lost 1 base and J lost 6; bases outside the gene matches: 5. CDR3 residues: CASSVLLAGGRDTQYF. As DNA, the CDR3 is TGTGCCAGCAGCGTACTACTAGCGGGGGGGCGGGATACGCAGTATTTT.

The chain has TRBV15 and TRBJ2-1; TRBD2 matches at 11 bases. Per germline, CDR1 LNHNV and CDR2 YYDKDF (reference sequence). V lost 0 bases to trimming and J lost 8 bases; unmatched junction nucleotides: 9. The CDR3 is made up of 17 amino acids. The CDR3 loop reads CATSRDRLAGGLDEQFF. CDR3 in DNA: TGTGCCACCAGCAGAGATAGGCTAGCGGGAGGCTTGGATGAGCAGTTCTTC.

The J gene is TRBJ2-7, the V gene TRBV6-1, with 7 positions matching TRBD1. The CDR3 has 13 amino acids. The V segment lost 6 bases and the J segment 6 bases; nucleotides outside the gene matches: 8. In germline, CDR1 is MNHNS, CDR2 SASEGT. CDR3 residues: CASSTDRAGEQYF. DNA for the CDR3: TGTGCCAGCAGCACCGACAGGGCGGGCGAGCAGTACTTC.

The V and J genes are TRBV2 and TRBJ1-3, with D possibly being TRBD1 (6 bases). The CDR3 has 14 residues. Germline V gives CDR1 SNHLY, CDR2 FYNNEI. V shed 7 bases and J shed 0 bases, with 10 bases lying between them. The CDR3 is CASTRDISGNTIYF. In DNA, the CDR3 is TGTGCCAGCACTAGGGACATCTCTGGAAACACCATATATTTT. The whole variable domain, remainder taken from reference TRBV2 and TRBJ1-3, is EPEVTQTPSHQVTQMGQEVILRCVPISNHLYFYWYRQILGQKVEFLVSFYNNEISEKSEIFDDQFSVERPDGSNFTLKIRSTKLEDSAMYFCASTRDISGNTIYFGEGSWLTVV.

This clone has more than one count but fewer than ten. The chain combines TRBV7-9 with TRBJ2-7; D is ambiguous. This CDR3 has 12 amino acids. V lost 5 bases to trimming and J lost 3 bases, with 8 bases between them. CDR1 is SEHNR and CDR2 is FQNEAQ in the germline V gene (reference sequence). The CDR3 loop reads CASSTANYEQYF. CDR3 DNA: TGTGCCAGCAGCACCGCTAACTACGAGCAGTACTTC.

V gene TRBV5-4 combines with J gene TRBJ2-2; 10 bases map to TRBD2. The germline V gene encodes CDR1 SGHNT and CDR2 YYREEE (reference sequence). V lost 1 base, J lost 1 base, and 7 bases stayed unmatched. The CDR3 contains 18 residues. CDR3 sequence reads: CASSLSASGSRNTGELFF. For the CDR3, the DNA is TGTGCCAGCAGCTTGTCGGCTAGCGGGAGCCGGAACACCGGGGAGCTGTTTTTT.

This clone was observed a handful of times. The gene calls are TRBV2 and TRBJ2-2, with 12 bases fitting TRBD2. The V gene end was trimmed by 6 bases and the J gene end by 7 bases; junction bases not matched to a gene: 18. The CDR3 spans 19 residues. From germline, CDR1 is SNHLY and CDR2 FYNNEI. The CDR3 spells CASRTVTSGSPSSHGELFF. The CDR3 DNA follows: TGTGCCAGCAGGACCGTGACTAGCGGGAGCCCTTCTTCGCACGGGGAGCTGTTTTTT. The whole variable domain, remainder taken from reference TRBV2 and TRBJ2-2, is EPEVTQTPSHQVTQMGQEVILRCVPISNHLYFYWYRQILGQKVEFLVSFYNNEISEKSEIFDDQFSVERPDGSNFTLKIRSTKLEDSAMYFCASRTVTSGSPSSHGELFFGEGSRLTVL.

The V and J genes are TRBV5-5 and TRBJ1-1; a weak D match, TRBD1 (6 bases). CDR1 and CDR2 from the germline V gene are SGHKS and YYEKEE (reference sequence). Trimming took 0 bases from V and 1 from J, leaving 10 bases between them. The CDR3 contains 15 residues. The CDR3 region has the DNA TGTGCCAGCAGCTTGGTGGGGGGGCCGAACACTGAAGCTTTCTTT. Translation: CASSLVGGPNTEAFF.

This clone was recorded only once. The chain links TRBV30 to TRBJ2-7, with 9 positions matching TRBD1. V lost 7 bases, J lost 2 bases, and 6 bases stayed unmatched. Germline assignment: CDR1 GTSNPN and CDR2 SVGIG (reference sequence). CDR3 size: 13 residues. This chain's CDR3 is CASDRGSPYEQYF. The CDR3 DNA reads TGTGCCTCCGACAGGGGGAGTCCCTACGAGCAGTACTTC.

CDR3 amino acids: CASIPTFRGLNLEQYF. The CDR3 DNA reads TGTGCCAGCATCCCCACCTTCAGGGGGCTGAATCTCGAGCAGTACTTC. The V gene is TRBV7-9, the J gene TRBJ2-7, with TRBD1 matching over 8 bases. This CDR3 has 16 residues. Germline V lookup: CDR1 SEHNR, CDR2 FQNEAQ (reference sequence). The ends lost 7 bases at V and 6 bases at J; junction bases unmatched: 17. Full variable domain (missing parts from reference TRBV7-9 and TRBJ2-7): DTGVSQNPRHKITKRGQNVTFRCDPISEHNRLYWYRQTLGQGPEFLTYFQNEAQLEKSRLLSDRFSAERPKGSFSTLEIQRTEQGDSAMYLCASIPTFRGLNLEQYFGPGTRLTVT.

J is TRBJ1-1 and V is TRBV9; a weak D match, TRBD1 (5 bases). This CDR3 is 16 amino acids long. V was cut by 3 bases and J by 0 bases, with 15 bases left in between. Germline V CDR1 and CDR2: SGDLS, YYNGEE. CDR3 residues: CASSGRGGGVNTEAFF. In DNA, the CDR3 is TGTGCCAGCAGCGGGCGGGGGGGTGGCGTGAACACTGAAGCTTTCTTT.

This clone was detected only a few times. The chain carries TRBV29-1 and TRBJ2-2; tentative D call: TRBD2 (5 bases). CDR1 is SQVTM and CDR2 is ANQGSEA in the germline V gene. V lost 3 bases and J 4 bases, leaving 6 bases between the germline ends. The CDR3 totals 12 residues. The CDR3 DNA is TGCAGCGTTGAGGCGGGCACCGGGGAGCTGTTTTTT. As protein: CSVEAGTGELFF.

This chain connects TRBV6-5 to TRBJ2-3; 7 nucleotides line up with TRBD2. J lost 4 bases, V lost 8 bases, and 6 bases had no gene match. Per the germline V gene, CDR1 is MNHEY and CDR2 is SVGAGI. The CDR3 has 13 residues. The CDR3 region has the DNA TGTGCCAGCGCCCGTGGGGGGGCAGATACGCAGTATTTT. This translates into CASARGGADTQYF.